This T cell receptor (beta chain) appears in the sequencing data of a study of blood T cell repertoires in COVID-19. Germline values: CDR1 MGHRA, CDR2 YSYEKL. CDR3 length: 16 residues. The V end lost 0 bases, the J end lost 4 bases, and 10 bases lay between the germline ends. Only in-frame clones appear in the TCRdb table, and some are missing; sequencing was by immunoSEQ multiplex PCR. The repertoire consists of some 350,000 clones, with 89% occurring once and the leading ten covering around 2.8%. The chain links TRBV4-1 to TRBJ1-6; D perhaps matches TRBD1 (5 bases). Sequenced: peripheral blood. The receptor comes from a woman in her twenties or thirties with COVID-19, enrolled during active disease. The CDR3 is CASSQDRRTYNSPLHF. The CDR3 coding sequence is TGCGCCAGCAGCCAAGATCGTCGGACATATAATTCACCCCTCCACTTT.